This T cell receptor beta chain was profiled in a study of beta chain features in type 1 diabetes. Study information: What patients shared with healthy donors was a similar profile of age, gender and cell yields. Taken together, all samples contributed some 98 million examined sorted cells. Whole-study results and caveats: Moderate but significant shortening of TCRB CDR3s was recorded in all four CD4+ subsets from Type 1 diabetes patients.

Expressed TCRB transcripts were sequenced because the entire RNA isolate underwent reverse transcription. This table comes from immunoSEQ multiplex PCR, and its TCRdb copy is limited to in-frame clones, with some not included. This sample has about 300,000 clones, with less than 15% found just once. On this clone itself: Its antigen is not known.

Sorted populations all had greater than 95% purity. This CDR3 contains 11 residues. With 8 bases removed from V and 4 bases from J, the gap between germline ends came to 11 bases. Germline CDR1 SQVTM, CDR2 ANQGSEA. The clonotype comes from a woman between 18 and 29 years old with type 1 diabetes. The sequenced sample consisted of naive CD4+ T cells from blood. This rearrangement joins TRBV29-1 to TRBJ1-1; D call uncertain. For the CDR3, the DNA is TGCAGCCCAGGTGAGACCACTGAAGCTTTCTTT. Translation gives CSPGETTEAFF.